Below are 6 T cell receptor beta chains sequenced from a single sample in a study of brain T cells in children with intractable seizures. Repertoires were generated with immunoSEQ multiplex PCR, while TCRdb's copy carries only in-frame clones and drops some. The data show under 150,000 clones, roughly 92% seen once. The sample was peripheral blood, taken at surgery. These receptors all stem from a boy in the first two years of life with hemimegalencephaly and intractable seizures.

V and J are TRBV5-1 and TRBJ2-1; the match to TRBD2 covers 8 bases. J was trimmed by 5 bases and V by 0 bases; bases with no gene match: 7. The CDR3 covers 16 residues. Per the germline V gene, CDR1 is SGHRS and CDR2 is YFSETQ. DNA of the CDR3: TGCGCCAGCAGCTTGGCCGGGAGGGAGGGCCACAATGAGCAGTTCTTC. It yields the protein CASSLAGREGHNEQFF.

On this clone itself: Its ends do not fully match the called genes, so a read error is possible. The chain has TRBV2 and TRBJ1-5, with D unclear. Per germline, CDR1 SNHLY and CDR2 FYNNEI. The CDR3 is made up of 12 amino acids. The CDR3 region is CASREGYQPQHF. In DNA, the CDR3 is TGTGCCAGCAGAGAAGGGTATCAGCCCCAGCATTTT.

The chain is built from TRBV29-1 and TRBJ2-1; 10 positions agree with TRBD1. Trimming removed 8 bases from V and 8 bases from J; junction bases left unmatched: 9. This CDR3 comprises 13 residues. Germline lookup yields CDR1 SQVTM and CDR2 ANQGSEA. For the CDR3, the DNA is TGCAGCCCTGAGCGGACAGGGGGGGATGAGCAGTTCTTC. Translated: CSPERTGGDEQFF.

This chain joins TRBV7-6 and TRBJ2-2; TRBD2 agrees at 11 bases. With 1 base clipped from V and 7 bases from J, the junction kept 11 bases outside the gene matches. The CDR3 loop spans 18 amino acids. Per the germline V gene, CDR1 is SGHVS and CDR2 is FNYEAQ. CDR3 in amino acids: CASSLEPSGRLSGGELFF. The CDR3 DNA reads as TGTGCCAGCAGCTTAGAACCTAGCGGGAGGTTAAGTGGCGGGGAGCTGTTTTTT.

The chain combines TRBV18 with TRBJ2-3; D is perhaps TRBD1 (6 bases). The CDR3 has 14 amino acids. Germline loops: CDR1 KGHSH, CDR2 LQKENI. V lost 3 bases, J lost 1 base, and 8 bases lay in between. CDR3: CASSPRTGTDTQYF. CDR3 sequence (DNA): TGTGCCAGCTCACCGCGGACAGGCACAGATACGCAGTATTTT.

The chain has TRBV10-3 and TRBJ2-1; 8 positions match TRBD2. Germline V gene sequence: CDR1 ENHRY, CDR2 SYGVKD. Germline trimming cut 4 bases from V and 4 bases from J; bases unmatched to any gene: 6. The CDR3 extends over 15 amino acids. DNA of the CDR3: TGTGCCATCAGTGTTGGCGGGAGGTGGTACAATGAGCAGTTCTTC. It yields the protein CAISVGGRWYNEQFF.